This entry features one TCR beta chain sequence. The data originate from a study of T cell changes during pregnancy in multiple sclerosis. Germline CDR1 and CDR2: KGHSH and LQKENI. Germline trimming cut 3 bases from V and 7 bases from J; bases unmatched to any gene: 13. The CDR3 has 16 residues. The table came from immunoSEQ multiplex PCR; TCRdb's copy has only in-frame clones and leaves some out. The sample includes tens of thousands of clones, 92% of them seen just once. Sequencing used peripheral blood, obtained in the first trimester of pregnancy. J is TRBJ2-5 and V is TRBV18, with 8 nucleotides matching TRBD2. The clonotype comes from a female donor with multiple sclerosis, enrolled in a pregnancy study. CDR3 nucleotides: TGTGCCAGCTCACCTCCAAGCGGGAGAGAGGGAGGGACCCAGTACTTC. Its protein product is CASSPPSGREGGTQYF.